Listed below are T cell receptor beta chains from one sample, sequenced in a study of graft-versus-host responses after intestinal transplantation. Produced via immunoSEQ multiplex PCR; TCRdb's table is partial and in-frame only. The sample shows about 92,000 clones, around 83% of them seen only once. No antigens are known for them. The sequencing used unstimulated CD8+ T cells sorted from spleen or lymph node cells, collected before intestinal transplant. These TCRs come from a human donor who received an intestinal transplant. Each CDR3 is given with its conserved first and last residue. D genes are given only for firm matches. Clone sizes are given selectively: once, few, many, or a class where the clone is expanded.

TRBD1,TRBJ1-3,.,TRBV4-1,CASSQDQSDRGGNTIYF,TGCGCCAGCAGCCAAGATCAGAGCGACAGGGGTGGAAACACCATATATTTT
TRBD1,TRBJ1-3,.,TRBV19,CASSPGTGVSGNTIYF,TGTGCCAGTAGTCCAGGGACAGGCGTTTCTGGAAACACCATATATTTT
.,TRBJ1-6,.,TRBV11-2,CASSLEGVILHF,TGTGCCAGCAGCTTAGAGGGGGTAATCCTCCACTTT
TRBD2,TRBJ2-1,.,TRBV7-3,CASSLNGRLAGRYNEQFF,TGTGCCAGCAGCTTAAATGGGCGACTAGCGGGAAGGTACAATGAGCAGTTCTTC
.,TRBJ2-7,.,TRBV5-6,CASSLDRPYEQYF,TGTGCCAGCAGCTTAGACCGGCCCTACGAGCAGTACTTC
.,TRBJ1-1,few,TRBV6-4,CASSEVPGYTEAFF,TGTGCCAGCAGTGAAGTTCCAGGGTACACTGAAGCTTTCTTT
TRBD2,TRBJ2-1,.,TRBV27,CASSPNPGLSYNEQFF,TGTGCCAGCAGTCCGAATCCGGGACTATCTTACAATGAGCAGTTCTTC
TRBD2,TRBJ2-1,.,TRBV6-5,CASSPSGSSYNEQFF,TGTGCCAGCAGCCCTAGCGGGAGCTCCTACAATGAGCAGTTCTTC
.,TRBJ2-2,.,TRBV19,CASSIDRSGITGELFF,TGTGCCAGTAGTATAGATCGTTCGGGGATTACCGGGGAGCTGTTTTTT
.,TRBJ1-2,once,TRBV6-5,CASSLTGDYGYTF,TGTGCCAGCAGCCTCACGGGGGACTATGGCTACACCTTC
.,TRBJ2-7,.,TRBV11-1,CASSLVVGGPSYEQYF,TGTGCCAGCAGCTTAGTCGTTGGGGGGCCGAGCTACGAGCAGTACTTC
TRBD1,TRBJ2-1,few,TRBV2,CASSSTGGADNEQFF,TGTGCCAGCAGTTCAACAGGGGGCGCGGACAATGAGCAGTTCTTC
.,TRBJ2-7,.,TRBV6-5,CASSWDGSYEQYF,TGTGCCAGCAGCTGGGACGGAAGCTACGAGCAGTACTTC
.,TRBJ2-6,.,TRBV18,CASSEIQDILQSRANVLTF,TGTGCCAGCTCAGAGATACAGGACATTTTACAAAGTCGGGCCAACGTCCTGACTTTC
TRBD1,TRBJ1-5,.,TRBV27,CAAGTGVYQPQHF,TGTGCCGCCGGGACAGGGGTCTATCAGCCCCAGCATTTT
.,TRBJ2-1,.,TRBV4-1,CASSQGGGFHNEQFF,TGCGCCAGCAGCCAAGGGGGCGGGTTCCACAATGAGCAGTTCTTC
TRBD2,TRBJ2-3,.,TRBV19,CASRILAGGRDTQYF,TGTGCCAGTAGAATCCTAGCGGGAGGCCGAGATACGCAGTATTTT
.,TRBJ1-2,.,TRBV4-1,CASSQVYLHHNYGYTF,TGCGCCAGCAGCCAAGTCTACTTACATCATAACTATGGCTACACCTTC
.,TRBJ2-3,.,TRBV12-2,CASRDILFTDTQYF,TGTGCAAGTCGCGACATACTTTTCACAGATACGCAGTATTTT
TRBD2,TRBJ2-3,.,TRBV27,CASSLTTSDTDTQYF,TGTGCCAGCAGTTTAACGACTAGCGACACAGATACGCAGTATTTT
.,TRBJ2-5,.,TRBV5-4,CASSPARDIQETQYF,TGTGCCAGCAGCCCGGCCCGGGACATACAAGAGACCCAGTACTTC
.,TRBJ2-7,.,TRBV20-1,CSARDYYEQYF,TGCAGTGCTAGGGATTATTACGAGCAGTACTTC
.,TRBJ1-1,.,TRBV2,CASSWFDGWMGSKAFF,TGTGCCAGCAGTTGGTTTGACGGATGGATGGGATCAAAAGCTTTCTTT
.,TRBJ2-7,.,TRBV28,CASSLPDRGEQYF,TGTGCCAGCAGTCTTCCGGACCGTGGCGAGCAGTACTTC
.,TRBJ2-2,.,TRBV4-1,CASAHGVTGELFF,TGCGCCAGCGCCCACGGGGTTACCGGGGAGCTGTTTTTT
.,TRBJ1-5,.,TRBV7-3,CASSLDENSNQPQHF,TGTGCCAGCAGCTTAGACGAAAATAGCAATCAGCCCCAGCATTTT
.,TRBJ1-6,.,TRBV25-1,CASSEFSYNSPLHF,TGTGCCAGCAGTGAATTCAGCTATAATTCACCCCTCCACTTT
TRBD1,TRBJ2-1,.,TRBV7-9,CASSLGTGPVYNEQFF,TGTGCCAGCAGCTTAGGGACAGGGCCTGTCTACAATGAGCAGTTCTTC
.,TRBJ2-7,.,TRBV6-5,CASSPGDEQYF,TGTGCCAGCAGCCCCGGGGACGAGCAGTACTTC
.,TRBJ2-1,few,TRBV27,CASSLSGNEQFF,TGTGCCAGCAGTTTATCAGGGAATGAGCAGTTCTTC
.,TRBJ1-4,.,TRBV19,CASSIDNEKLFF,TGTGCCAGTAGTATAGATAATGAAAAACTGTTTTTT
.,TRBJ2-1,.,TRBV6-5,CASKPRDRPDNEQFF,TGTGCCAGCAAGCCGCGGGACAGACCCGACAATGAGCAGTTCTTC
.,TRBJ2-5,.,TRBV6-6,CASSLQGGETQYF,TGTGCCAGCAGTTTACAGGGAGGGGAGACCCAGTACTTC
.,TRBJ1-2,.,TRBV6-5,CASSYQHTNYGYTF,TGTGCCAGCAGTTACCAGCATACTAACTATGGCTACACCTTC
TRBD2,TRBJ2-1,.,TRBV28,CASSRPGGREANEQFF,TGTGCCAGCAGCCGTCCGGGCGGGAGGGAAGCCAATGAGCAGTTCTTC
TRBD1,TRBJ2-3,.,TRBV28,CASSLGQGADTQYF,TGTGCCAGCAGTTTAGGACAGGGGGCAGATACGCAGTATTTT
TRBD1,TRBJ1-5,.,TRBV5-6,CASSPQGADQPQHF,TGTGCCAGCAGCCCACAGGGGGCGGATCAGCCCCAGCATTTT
.,TRBJ2-7,.,TRBV4-1,CASVPSEASSYEQYF,TGCGCCAGCGTCCCCTCTGAAGCTAGCTCCTACGAGCAGTACTTC
.,TRBJ2-1,few,TRBV27,CASSLSPRNEQFF,TGTGCCAGCAGTTTATCACCTCGCAATGAGCAGTTCTTC
.,TRBJ2-3,.,TRBV5-6,CASSLVGLTIQDTQYF,TGTGCCAGCAGCTTGGTAGGACTAACTATACAGGATACGCAGTATTTT
.,TRBJ2-7,.,TRBV4-1,CASSPISDALEQYF,TGCGCCAGCAGCCCGATCTCCGACGCCCTCGAGCAGTACTTC
.,TRBJ2-3,.,TRBV5-6,CASSFEGALTDTQYF,TGTGCCAGCAGCTTCGAAGGGGCGCTCACAGATACGCAGTATTTT
.,TRBJ2-7,once,TRBV10-3,CAISVRGDEQYF,TGTGCCATCAGTGTGAGAGGTGACGAGCAGTACTTC
.,TRBJ2-1,.,TRBV27,CASSLSGGWHEQFF,TGTGCCAGCAGTTTATCGGGAGGTTGGCATGAGCAGTTCTTC
.,TRBJ2-7,.,TRBV6-5,CASSYTDFGPTYF,TGTGCCAGCAGTTACACAGACTTCGGGCCCACCTACTTC
.,TRBJ1-2,.,TRBV7-9,CASRRWGDYGYTF,TGTGCCAGCCGACGATGGGGCGACTATGGCTACACCTTC
TRBD2,TRBJ2-1,.,TRBV27,CASSPTSADGNEQFF,TGTGCCAGCAGTCCGACTAGCGCCGACGGAAATGAGCAGTTCTTC
.,TRBJ1-5,once,TRBV7-8,CASSYSNQPQHF,TGTGCCAGCAGCTATAGCAATCAGCCCCAGCATTTT
.,TRBJ2-1,.,TRBV30,CAWSVFKPDEQFF,TGTGCCTGGAGTGTCTTCAAGCCGGATGAGCAGTTCTTC